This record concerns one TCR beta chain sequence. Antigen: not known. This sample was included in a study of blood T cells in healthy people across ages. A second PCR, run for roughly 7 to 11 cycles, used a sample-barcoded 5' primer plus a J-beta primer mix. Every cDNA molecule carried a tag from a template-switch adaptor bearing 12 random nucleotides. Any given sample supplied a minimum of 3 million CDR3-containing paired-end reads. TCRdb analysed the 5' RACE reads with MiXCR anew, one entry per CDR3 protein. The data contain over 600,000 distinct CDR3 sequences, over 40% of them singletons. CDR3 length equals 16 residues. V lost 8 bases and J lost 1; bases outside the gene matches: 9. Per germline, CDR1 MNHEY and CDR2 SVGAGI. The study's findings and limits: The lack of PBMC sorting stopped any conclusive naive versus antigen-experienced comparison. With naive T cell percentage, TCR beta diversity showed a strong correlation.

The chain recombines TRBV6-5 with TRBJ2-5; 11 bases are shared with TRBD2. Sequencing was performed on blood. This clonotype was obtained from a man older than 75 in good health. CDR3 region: CASGPGTSGPQETQYF. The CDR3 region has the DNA TGTGCCAGCGGCCCCGGGACTAGCGGACCCCAAGAGACCCAGTACTTC.